These 32 T cell receptor beta chains were sequenced from one sample in a study of immune heterogeneity within non-small cell lung tumors. It was a multiplex PCR that amplified TCR beta CDR3, with 32 V and 13 J primers. A single record per CDR3 protein comes from TCRdb applying MiXCR to the multiplex PCR reads. Of about 2,600 distinct CDR3 sequences detected, roughly 29% appear once; the ten largest clones hold roughly a third. Each sample used approximately 590 ng of genomic DNA from bulk tumor tissue. From each primary tumor, several far-apart biopsies were obtained during surgery. The cohort was untreated, with newly diagnosed non-small cell lung cancer undergoing curative surgery. Input material: lung tumor tissue. The receptor source for this set is a man aged 45-65 years with non-small cell lung cancer.

Judged by abundance, this clonotype is medium-sized. The rearrangement joins TRBV5-4 to TRBJ2-7; D may be TRBD2 (6 bases). Trimming took 3 bases from V and 6 from J, leaving 16 bases between them. Per the germline V gene, CDR1 is SGHNT and CDR2 is YYREEE (reference sequence). CDR3 length equals 14 residues. This CDR3 reads CASSSSSVQGEQYF. In nucleotides, the CDR3 is TGTGCCAGCAGCTCTTCTAGCGTCCAGGGCGAGCAGTACTTC.

Judged by abundance, this clonotype is medium-sized (0.01 to 0.1%). The chain carries TRBV7-9 and TRBJ1-1; D perhaps matches TRBD1 (5 bases). This CDR3 contains 11 residues. Germline values: CDR1 SEHNR, CDR2 FQNEAQ (reference sequence). V was clipped by 2 bases and J by 11 bases, with 9 bases between them. CDR3 sequence: CASSLYGTAFF. The CDR3 DNA sequence: TGTGCCAGCAGCTTATATGGGACGGCTTTCTTT.

This clonotype qualifies as medium-sized. The rearrangement joins TRBV30 to TRBJ2-4; TRBD1 matches 7 bases. The germline V gene has CDR1 GTSNPN and CDR2 SVGIG (reference sequence). The CDR3 has 12 residues. V lost 4 bases and J lost 8; bases outside the gene matches: 5. This CDR3 is CAWKRGQDIQYF. CDR3 sequence (DNA): TGTGCCTGGAAAAGGGGGCAGGACATTCAGTACTTC.

J is TRBJ2-7 and V is TRBV12-3 or TRBV12-4; 9 nucleotides agree with TRBD2. V lost 1 base, J lost 4 bases, and 5 bases stayed unmatched. The length of the CDR3 is 15 residues. The DNA for the CDR3 is TGTGCCAGCAGTTTAGGCCTAGCGGGGTCGTACGAGCAGTACTTC. Its protein product is CASSLGLAGSYEQYF.

This clonotype was observed a few times. This chain uses TRBV14 with TRBJ2-3; TRBD1 might be the D (5 bases). V shed 5 bases and J shed 2 bases, with 11 bases lying between them. The CDR3 totals 14 residues. The germline gives CDR1 SGHDN, CDR2 FVKESK. This CDR3 reads CASSFTGVTDTQYF. DNA for the CDR3: TGTGCCAGCAGCTTCACAGGAGTCACAGATACGCAGTATTTT.

This clonotype was seen only once. The rearrangement links TRBV7-6 to TRBJ1-3; tentatively, D is TRBD1 (5 bases). The germline CDR1 and CDR2 sequences are SGHVS and FNYEAQ. V dropped 1 base and J dropped 0 bases, with 7 bases sitting between them. CDR3 length: 15 residues. The CDR3 protein is CASSLDRNSGNTIYF. The CDR3 DNA is TGTGCCAGCAGCTTAGACAGGAACTCTGGAAACACCATATATTTT. The whole variable domain, filled in from reference TRBV7-6 and TRBJ1-3, reads GAGVSQSPRYKVTKRGQDVALRCDPISGHVSLYWYRQALGQGPEFLTYFNYEAQQDKSGLPNDRFSAERPEGSISTLTIQRTEQRDSAMYRCASSLDRNSGNTIYFGEGSWLTVV.

This clonotype was counted at least ten times. The CDR3 DNA is TGTGCCAGCAGTCCATATTTAGCGGACCTTCTCCACAATGAGCAGTTCTTC. It specifies CASSPYLADLLHNEQFF. V is TRBV27 and J is TRBJ2-1; D might be TRBD2 (6 bases). V dropped 5 bases and J dropped 5 bases, with 22 bases sitting between them. CDR1 MNHEY and CDR2 SMNVEV come from the germline V gene (reference sequence). There are 17 residues in the CDR3.

By share, this clonotype counts as medium-sized. This chain joins TRBV27 and TRBJ2-7; either TRBD1 or TRBD2 may fit D (5 bases each). V gave up 6 bases and J gave up 3 bases, with 15 bases separating them. This CDR3 contains 14 residues. Germline V lookup: CDR1 MNHEY, CDR2 SMNVEV (reference sequence). CDR3 sequence: CASSPGTGNYEQYF. The CDR3 region has the DNA TGTGCCAGCAGCCCCGGGACGGGTAACTACGAGCAGTACTTC.

This clonotype is judged medium-sized. The chain uses TRBV28 and TRBJ2-5; 9 bases match TRBD2. This CDR3 has 17 amino acids. Germline CDR1 and CDR2: MDHEN and SYDVKM. The V and J ends lost 4 bases and 4 bases, in that order; junction bases with no gene match: 13. As DNA, the CDR3 is TGTGCCAGCAGTTGGATGGCGGGGGGGAGTGCTGGAGAGACCCAGTACTTC. It specifies CASSWMAGGSAGETQYF.

By its share, this clonotype is medium-sized (0.01 to 0.1%). The J gene is TRBJ1-6, the V gene TRBV5-1; D not resolved. This CDR3 has 13 amino acids. Trimming removed 4 bases at V and 10 bases at J, with 12 bases between. CDR1 is SGHRS and CDR2 is YFSETQ in the germline V gene. CDR3 nucleotides: TGCGCCAGCAGCCCGGGATCGGTGTCACCCCTCCACTTT. Its translation is CASSPGSVSPLHF.

This clonotype was counted between two and nine times. This chain connects TRBV10-1 to TRBJ1-1; D unclear. The CDR3 sequence is 14 residues long. The V end lost 5 bases, the J end lost 0 bases, and 10 bases lay between the germline ends. Germline V CDR1 and CDR2: WNHNN, SYGVQD (reference sequence). CDR3 residues: CASSFRFMNTEAFF. The CDR3 region has the DNA TGCGCCAGCAGTTTCAGGTTCATGAACACTGAAGCTTTCTTT.

This clonotype is large. The V gene is TRBV27, the J gene TRBJ1-1; D not resolved. Germline CDR1 and CDR2: MNHEY and SMNVEV (reference sequence). The CDR3 contains 13 residues. The germline V and J ends were trimmed by 5 bases and 0 bases, with 7 bases remaining between them. This chain's CDR3 is CASSQQMNTEAFF. DNA for the CDR3: TGTGCCAGCAGTCAGCAGATGAACACTGAAGCTTTCTTT.

In this sample, this clonotype turned up once. A much larger clonotype is one base distant, so this may be a read error. The V and J genes are TRBV7-2 and TRBJ1-5; TRBD1 aligns across 8 bases. CDR1 and CDR2 (germline): SGHTA, FQGNSA. The CDR3 is 16 amino acids. CDR3 nucleotides: TGTGCCAGCAGCTTAGCTTCAGGGGGCGTCAATCAGCCCCAGCCTTTT. Translated: CASSLASGGVNQPQPF.

By sample fraction, this clonotype is medium-sized. V gene TRBV5-1 combines with J gene TRBJ2-7; 12 positions agree with TRBD2. Per germline, CDR1 SGHRS and CDR2 YFSETQ. Trimming at V came to 0 bases and at J to 5 bases, leaving 3 bases not matched to a gene. This CDR3 has 15 amino acids. CDR3 DNA sequence: TGCGCCAGCAGCTTGGGGACTAGCGGGAATCACGAGCAGTACTTC. It yields the protein CASSLGTSGNHEQYF.

As regards this clonotype: Mismatch with germline at one junction end may stem from a read error. CDR3 DNA: TGTGCCACCAGCATCGGGACTAGCGGACCCCCTAGCACAGATACGCAGTATTTT. Translating gives CATSIGTSGPPSTDTQYF. The V and J genes are TRBV7-9 and TRBJ2-3, with 11 bases lining up with TRBD2. The CDR3 runs to 18 residues. The germline V gene has CDR1 SEHNR and CDR2 FQNEAQ (reference sequence).

V gene TRBV7-9 combines with J gene TRBJ2-7; perhaps D is TRBD1 or TRBD2 (5 bases each). Per germline, CDR1 SEHNR and CDR2 FQNEAQ (reference sequence). The V end was cut by 8 bases, the J end by 1 base, with 9 bases between. CDR3 length: 12 amino acids. The CDR3 sequence is CASGDGSYEQYF. CDR3 sequence (DNA): TGTGCCAGCGGGGACGGGTCCTACGAGCAGTACTTC.

The rearrangement uses TRBV11-2 and TRBJ2-3, with D perhaps matching TRBD2 (6 bases). Per the germline V gene, CDR1 is SGHAT and CDR2 is FQNNGV. CDR3 size: 14 residues. V was cut by 5 bases and J by 4 bases, with 13 bases left in between. The CDR3 nucleotides are TGTGCCAGCAGCGGACGGGAGTACCCAGATACGCAGTATTTT. Translated, it gives CASSGREYPDTQYF.

Sample share makes this clonotype medium-sized (0.01 to 0.1%). The V and J genes are TRBV12-3 or TRBV12-4 and TRBJ2-5; no firm D call. The CDR3 totals 14 residues. The V end lost 6 bases, the J end lost 5 bases, and 16 bases lay between the germline ends. CDR3: CASSPDLPLETQYF. The CDR3 DNA sequence: TGTGCCAGCAGCCCAGACCTCCCCCTGGAGACCCAGTACTTC.

Sample share makes this clonotype medium-sized (0.01 to 0.1%). This chain links TRBV12-3 or TRBV12-4 with TRBJ2-3; no definite D call. Trimming removed 4 bases at V and 1 base at J, with 3 bases between. This CDR3 region has 12 residues. As DNA, the CDR3 is TGTGCCAGCAGTTGGGGCACAGATACGCAGTATTTT. This translates into CASSWGTDTQYF.

This clonotype is judged medium-sized. This chain connects TRBV3-1 to TRBJ1-1, with 7 bases aligning to TRBD1. The CDR3 has 18 residues. V shed 3 bases and J 4 bases; nucleotides not matched to a gene: 17. Germline CDR1 and CDR2: LGHDT and YNNKEL (reference sequence). The CDR3 is CASSQATGTSTDSTEAFF. CDR3 nucleotide sequence: TGTGCCAGCAGCCAGGCGACAGGGACCTCGACTGATAGCACTGAAGCTTTCTTT.

Sample share makes this clonotype hyperexpanded. The chain joins TRBV5-1 to TRBJ2-1, with TRBD2 matching over 14 bases. Germline assignment: CDR1 SGHRS and CDR2 YFSETQ. Trimming took 1 base from V and 4 from J; bases not matched to a gene: 4. This CDR3 is built from 17 residues. The CDR3 bases are TGCGCCAGCAGCTTGCTCGGGACTAGCGGGAGTTACAATGAGCAGTTCTTC. It specifies CASSLLGTSGSYNEQFF.

Judged by abundance, this clonotype is hyperexpanded (1% or more). The chain employs TRBV19 and TRBJ2-5; unclear D gene. Per germline, CDR1 LNHDA and CDR2 SQIVND (reference sequence). V lost 5 bases, J lost 1 base, and 8 bases lay in between. This CDR3 region has 13 residues. CDR3 sequence (DNA): TGTGCCAGTAGTGCCACCTTCCAAGAGACCCAGTACTTC. Translation gives CASSATFQETQYF.

A remark on this clonotype: A much more abundant neighbour one base away suggests this may be a read error. This chain links TRBV28 with TRBJ1-5; 9 bases agree with TRBD1. Germline assignment: CDR1 MDHEN and CDR2 SYDVKM. The V segment lost 7 bases and the J segment 6 bases; nucleotides outside the gene matches: 10. This CDR3 comprises 15 residues. CDR3 in amino acids: CASNRPGQGFQPQHF. DNA for the CDR3: TGTGCCAGCAACAGACCGGGACAGGGCTTTCAGCCCCAGCATTTT.

By its share, this clonotype is medium-sized (0.01 to 0.1%). The V call is TRBV5-1, the J call TRBJ2-7; D might be TRBD2 (5 bases). Per germline, CDR1 SGHRS and CDR2 YFSETQ. The V end was cut by 4 bases, the J end by 0 bases, with 20 bases between. The CDR3 loop spans 17 amino acids. CDR3 coding DNA: TGCGCCAGCAGCGTTGGGTTGGACTCCCCCTACTCCTACGAGCAGTACTTC. This translates into CASSVGLDSPYSYEQYF.

Sample share makes this clonotype medium-sized. The chain couples TRBV6-1 to TRBJ2-7; the D gene is possibly TRBD1 (6 bases). The V and J ends lost 3 bases and 0 bases respectively, with 6 bases between them. The CDR3 spans 13 residues. Germline values: CDR1 MNHNS, CDR2 SASEGT. CDR3 protein: CASSDRGSYEQYF. CDR3 DNA sequence: TGTGCCAGCAGTGACAGGGGCTCCTACGAGCAGTACTTC.

This clonotype is hyperexpanded (1% or more) in the sample. The chain carries TRBV4-1 and TRBJ2-3, with D perhaps TRBD2 (6 bases). The length of the CDR3 is 15 residues. CDR1 is MGHRA, CDR2 YSYEKL, per germline. Trimming shortened V by 4 bases and J by 6 bases, and 17 bases separated the two germline ends. As DNA, the CDR3 is TGCGCCAGCAGCCGAATAGCGGATTTAGCGGATACGCAGTATTTT. Translating it yields CASSRIADLADTQYF.

On this clonotype itself: A single base separates this from a much larger clone, so it may be a read error. J is TRBJ1-1 and V is TRBV4-1; the match to TRBD1 covers 8 bases. Germline V lookup: CDR1 MGHRA, CDR2 YSYEKL. CDR3 length: 16 amino acids. Trimming cost V 3 bases and J 9 bases; bases outside gene matches: 15. The CDR3 loop is CASSQRQGSGSSQAFF. The CDR3 DNA follows: TGCGCCAGCAGCCAGAGACAGGGGTCAGGCTCGTCCCAAGCTTTCTTT.

This clonotype came up a few times. CDR3 amino acids: CASSLDPRNEQFF. The CDR3 coding sequence is TGTGCCAGCAGCTTAGATCCGAGAAATGAGCAGTTCTTC. The chain has TRBV11-2 and TRBJ2-1; D gene unclear. From germline, CDR1 is SGHAT and CDR2 FQNNGV. Trimming cost V 0 bases and J 7 bases, with 7 bases left between them. The CDR3 covers 13 residues.

This clonotype was seen a handful of times. Being one base from a much bigger clone, this may be a read error. This chain connects TRBV6-2 or TRBV6-3 to TRBJ2-7; 10 bases are shared with TRBD2. Germline-derived CDR1 and CDR2 are MNHEY and SVGEGT. This CDR3 is built from 15 residues. DNA for the CDR3: TGTGCCAGCATTTACCGACGGACTAGCGGCTACGAGCAGTACTTC. Protein product: CASIYRRTSGYEQYF.

This clonotype was detected a few times. The V gene is TRBV3-1, the J gene TRBJ2-7; D remains ambiguous. CDR1 LGHDT and CDR2 YNNKEL come from the germline V gene (reference sequence). The length of the CDR3 is 16 residues. Trimming took 5 bases from V and 0 from J, leaving 17 bases between them. The CDR3 loop reads CASSAKVGSNSYEQYF. The CDR3 coding sequence is TGTGCCAGCAGCGCCAAGGTTGGCAGCAACTCCTACGAGCAGTACTTC.

For this clonotype: A read error is possible here, since a much larger clone lies one base away. V usage is TRBV19 and J usage is TRBJ2-7; TRBD2 might be the D (5 bases). The CDR3 covers 14 residues. Germline loops: CDR1 LNHDA, CDR2 SQIVND (reference sequence). Trimming shortened V by 7 bases and J by 5 bases, and 18 bases separated the two germline ends. CDR3 coding DNA: TGTGCCAGTACCCCCGGGGTGGGGAACCACGAGCAGTACTTC. Protein sequence: CASTPGVGNHEQYF. Using reference TRBV19 and TRBJ2-7 for the parts outside the CDR3, the full variable domain is DGGITQSPKYLFRKEGQNVTLSCEQNLNHDAMYWYRQDPGQGLRLIYYSQIVNDFQKGDIAEGYSVSREKKESFPLTVTSAQKNPTAFYLCASTPGVGNHEQYFGPGTRLTVT.

In its sample, this clonotype ranks as medium-sized (0.01 to 0.1%). The chain is built from TRBV3-1 and TRBJ2-1; 7 nucleotides agree with TRBD2. The CDR3 has 14 residues. The V and J ends lost 2 bases and 6 bases, in that order; junction bases with no gene match: 4. Germline V gene data show CDR1 as LGHDT and CDR2 as YNNKEL (reference sequence). As DNA, the CDR3 is TGTGCCAGCAGCCAACTAGCGGTCGGCAATGAGCAGTTCTTC. Translation gives CASSQLAVGNEQFF.